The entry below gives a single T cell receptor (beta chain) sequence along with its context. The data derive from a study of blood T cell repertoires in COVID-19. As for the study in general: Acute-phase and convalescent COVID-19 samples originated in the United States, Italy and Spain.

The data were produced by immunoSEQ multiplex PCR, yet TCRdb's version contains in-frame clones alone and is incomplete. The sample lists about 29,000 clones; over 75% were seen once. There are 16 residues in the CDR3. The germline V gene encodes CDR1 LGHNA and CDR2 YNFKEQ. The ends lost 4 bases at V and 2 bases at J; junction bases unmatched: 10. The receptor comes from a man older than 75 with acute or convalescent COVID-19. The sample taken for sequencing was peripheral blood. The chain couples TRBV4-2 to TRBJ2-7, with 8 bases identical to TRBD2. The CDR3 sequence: CASSRGAGGSAYEQYF. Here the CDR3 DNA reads TGTGCCAGCAGCCGAGGGGCGGGGGGAAGCGCCTACGAGCAGTACTTC.